Listed below are T cell receptor beta chains from one sample, sequenced in a study of PD-L1 blockade in urothelial cancer. Assay: immunoSEQ multiplex PCR; the TCRdb copy retains only in-frame clones and omits some. The sample lists around 45,000 clones; about four fifths were seen once. The sequenced sample was PBMCs, obtained around atezolizumab (anti-PD-L1) treatment. These receptors all stem from a man aged 60 to 69 with urothelial cancer. Each CDR3 is given with its conserved first and last residue. The D gene is left open where the match is weak. Clone size appears in some rows only: once, few, many, or a class for an expanded clone.

v_call,d_call,clone_size,j_call,cdr3_nt,cdr3_aa
TRBV2,NA,NA,TRBJ2-5,TGTGCCAGCGGGGCGGGGAGGGGGCAAGAGACCCAGTACTTC,CASGAGRGQETQYF
TRBV30,TRBD1,NA,TRBJ2-7,TGTGCCTGGAGTGCGGGACAGTTAACCTACGAGCAGTACTTC,CAWSAGQLTYEQYF
TRBV11-2,NA,NA,TRBJ2-1,TGTGCCAGCAGCTTAGATCGCACTACCAATGAGCAGTTCTTC,CASSLDRTTNEQFF
TRBV6-5,TRBD1,NA,TRBJ2-7,TGTGCCAGCAGCCCTGACAGGGGGCTCCCCGAGCAGTACTTC,CASSPDRGLPEQYF
TRBV5-1,NA,NA,TRBJ2-4,TGCGCCAGCAGTAAAGGCGGGGTCGTAGCCAAAAACATTCAGTACTTC,CASSKGGVVAKNIQYF
TRBV29-1,TRBD1,NA,TRBJ1-2,TGCAGCGTGGGACAGGGCCATGGCTACACCTTC,CSVGQGHGYTF
TRBV28,NA,NA,TRBJ1-4,TGTGCCAGCAGCCGCACGGGGGGAGGAGTTGAAAAACTGTTTTTT,CASSRTGGGVEKLFF
TRBV4-1,NA,NA,TRBJ2-4,TGCGCCAGCAGCCAGATTGGGCTAGCCCAAAACATTCAGTACTTC,CASSQIGLAQNIQYF
TRBV14,TRBD2,few,TRBJ2-7,TGTGCCAGCAGCCAAGGTTTGCTAGCGGCCTACGAGCAGTACTTC,CASSQGLLAAYEQYF
TRBV5-1,TRBD1,NA,TRBJ2-5,TGCGCCAGCAGCTTGGTAAAGGGGGCCAGTCGACAAGAGACCCAGTACTTC,CASSLVKGASRQETQYF
TRBV28,TRBD1,few,TRBJ1-5,TGTGCCAGCAGCCCGGACAGGGGGAATAATCAGCCCCAGCATTTT,CASSPDRGNNQPQHF
TRBV7-9,TRBD2,NA,TRBJ2-1,TGTGCCAGCAGCTCCTATGGTACTAGCGGGGCCTTAGATGAGCAGTTCTTC,CASSSYGTSGALDEQFF
TRBV7-3,NA,NA,TRBJ2-3,TGTGCCAGCAGCCGCCTTCGGGCAGGGAATAGCACAGATACGCAGTATTTT,CASSRLRAGNSTDTQYF
TRBV5-1,NA,few,TRBJ1-4,TGCGCCAGCAGCTTGGTGGGGGCGGGTGAAAAACTGTTTTTT,CASSLVGAGEKLFF
TRBV11-2,NA,NA,TRBJ1-1,TGTGCCAGCAGCTTAGTCCGAGCTTTCTTT,CASSLVRAFF
TRBV19,NA,few,TRBJ1-6,TGTGCCAGTAGTATAGGTTTCGGACAGAGGCCCCTCCACTTT,CASSIGFGQRPLHF
TRBV4-2,NA,NA,TRBJ1-1,TGTGCCAGCAGCCAAGTGGTAGGGGCCATGAACACTGAAGCTTTCTTT,CASSQVVGAMNTEAFF
TRBV7-9,NA,NA,TRBJ2-3,TGTGCCACCAGGACGGGGAACGCGGGCACAGATACGCAGTATTTT,CATRTGNAGTDTQYF
TRBV5-6,TRBD1,once,TRBJ1-1,TGTGCCAGCAGCTGGGGGACAGGGGGCGGCACTGAAGCTTTCTTT,CASSWGTGGGTEAFF
TRBV5-1,TRBD1,NA,TRBJ1-1,TGCGCCAGCAGCTTTGGTGTGGCAGGGGGAGGACGGACTGAAGCTTTCTTT,CASSFGVAGGGRTEAFF
TRBV4-1,NA,few,TRBJ2-2,TGCGCCAGCAGCCAACCCCTAGCGTCCGGGGAGCTGTTTTTT,CASSQPLASGELFF
TRBV5-1,NA,NA,TRBJ2-5,TGCGCCAGCAGCTTGGCAGCGGACCAAGAGACCCAGTACTTC,CASSLAADQETQYF
TRBV5-5,NA,NA,TRBJ1-6,TGTGCCAGCAGCTTGGCGAGCTCCTATAATTCACCCCTCCACTTT,CASSLASSYNSPLHF
TRBV14,TRBD2,NA,TRBJ2-1,TGTGCCAGCAGCCAAGGCGGGGGGGGTGCTGAGCAGTTCTTC,CASSQGGGGAEQFF
TRBV14,NA,NA,TRBJ2-3,TGTGCCAGCAGCCTAGGGGCGGTAGATACGCAGTATTTT,CASSLGAVDTQYF
TRBV11-1,NA,NA,TRBJ2-5,TGTGCCAGCAGCCCGGATACGGGGTTAGAGACCCAGTACTTC,CASSPDTGLETQYF
TRBV27,NA,NA,TRBJ2-7,TGTGCCAGCAGTTTCTTGGGGAGCCCTCAGTACTTC,CASSFLGSPQYF
TRBV27,TRBD1,NA,TRBJ2-7,TGTGCCAGCAGGTCAACACAGGGGGCACATGCTGGGCAGTACTTC,CASRSTQGAHAGQYF
TRBV5-1,TRBD1,NA,TRBJ2-7,TGCGCCAGCAGCTTGGCCGTGACAGGGTACGAGCAGTACTTC,CASSLAVTGYEQYF
TRBV7-8,NA,NA,TRBJ1-1,TGTGCCAGCAGCTGGGGCAGGGGTCAGAACACTGAAGCTTTCTTT,CASSWGRGQNTEAFF
TRBV7-2,TRBD1,NA,TRBJ1-3,TGTGCCAGCAGCTTAGGGTTGGGACAGGGCTCTGGAAACACCATATATTTT,CASSLGLGQGSGNTIYF
TRBV7-9,TRBD2,NA,TRBJ2-4,TGTGCCAGCAGCCCGGGACTACCGAGGGACATTCAGTACTTC,CASSPGLPRDIQYF
TRBV5-1,TRBD2,NA,TRBJ2-5,TGCGCCAGCAGCACGGGGGGGCGTCAAGAGACCCAGTACTTC,CASSTGGRQETQYF
TRBV9,TRBD2,NA,TRBJ2-3,TGTGCCAGCAGCGTACCGGATAGCGGGGGCTCGGTAGATACGCAGTATTTT,CASSVPDSGGSVDTQYF
TRBV13,NA,NA,TRBJ1-6,TGTGCCAGCAGCTTGGGCAGGGTAGGGTCACCCCTCCACTTT,CASSLGRVGSPLHF
TRBV18,TRBD1,NA,TRBJ2-3,TGTGCCAGCTCAGAGACAGGGGACACAGATACGCAGTATTTT,CASSETGDTDTQYF
TRBV2,TRBD1,NA,TRBJ1-4,TGTGCCAGCAGGACAGGGGTGGAAAAACTGTTTTTT,CASRTGVEKLFF
TRBV6-6,NA,NA,TRBJ1-1,TGTGCCAGCAGCCTCACAGTTGGAGCTTTCTTT,CASSLTVGAFF
TRBV19,TRBD2,NA,TRBJ2-5,TGTGCCAGTAGTATCAGGCTCTCTAGCGGGGGGGCCGGAGAGACCCAGTACTTC,CASSIRLSSGGAGETQYF
TRBV7-9,NA,NA,TRBJ1-5,TGTGCCAGCGCCCAGTCGGGGGAAGGACAGCCCCAGCATTTT,CASAQSGEGQPQHF
TRBV5-6,TRBD1,NA,TRBJ1-6,TGTGCCAGCAGCGGAGGACAGGGACGGGGTTCACCCCTCCACTTT,CASSGGQGRGSPLHF
TRBV4-1,TRBD2,NA,TRBJ2-5,TGCGCCAGCAGCCAAGTTGGGGCTAGCGGAGAGACCCAGTACTTC,CASSQVGASGETQYF
TRBV5-1,NA,NA,TRBJ1-1,TGCGCCAGCAGCCTCGGAGGGGTCGAGGACACTGAAGCTTTCTTT,CASSLGGVEDTEAFF